A single sample gave rise to the 21 T cell receptor beta chains below, sequenced in a study of beta chain features in type 1 diabetes. The authors reverse transcribed all of the isolated RNA, so sequencing captured expressed TCRB transcripts. The repertoire was sequenced with immunoSEQ multiplex PCR; TCRdb's copy has only in-frame clones and lacks some. The sample consists of 300,000 to 350,000 clones, roughly 15% of them appearing once. The sample consisted of central memory CD4+ T cells from blood. The receptors come from a man under 40 in good health.

In this sample, this clone turned up a few times. This rearrangement joins TRBV19 to TRBJ1-2; 11 positions agree with TRBD1. CDR1 is LNHDA and CDR2 is SQIVND in the germline V gene (reference sequence). Losses at the gene ends were 5 bases for V and 4 bases for J; bases not matched to a gene: 9. The CDR3 runs 16 residues. The CDR3 spells CASSRDRGDLLYGYTF. The CDR3, as DNA: TGTGCCAGTAGTCGGGACAGGGGGGATCTACTCTATGGCTACACCTTC.

Only a few counts were recorded for this clone. One junction end disagrees with the germline gene, perhaps due to a read error. The V call is TRBV25-1, the J call TRBJ2-7; D remains unclear. This CDR3 has 11 residues. Germline CDR1 MGHDK, CDR2 SYGVNS. The CDR3 here is CASSEITDLIF. CDR3 nucleotides: TGTGCCAGCAGTGAAATAACGGACCTTATTTTC.

This clone came up a few times. The rearrangement links TRBV11-3 to TRBJ2-3, with D unresolved. V lost 5 bases to trimming and J lost 1 base, with 7 bases between them. The CDR3 covers 13 residues. Germline CDR1 reads SGHNT; CDR2 reads YENEEA. The CDR3 nucleotides are TGTGCCAGCAGCCCTACGGGCACAGATACGCAGTATTTT. Protein sequence: CASSPTGTDTQYF.

The rearrangement links TRBV7-2 to TRBJ1-5, with D perhaps matching TRBD1 (6 bases). V was shortened by 3 bases and J by 5 bases, with 14 bases between the two germline ends. The CDR3 has 15 amino acids. Germline-derived CDR1 and CDR2 are SGHTA and FQGNSA. The DNA for the CDR3 is TGTGCCAGCAGCTTTACAGGGTCGATGGATCAGCCCCAGCATTTT. This encodes CASSFTGSMDQPQHF.

This clone was recorded a few times. V and J are TRBV11-3 and TRBJ2-1, with 12 bases matching TRBD2. Unmatched junction bases numbered 8, after V lost 5 bases and J lost 6 bases. CDR3 length equals 16 residues. Germline values: CDR1 SGHNT, CDR2 YENEEA. In DNA form, the CDR3 reads TGTGCCAGCAGCCCCCCACTAGCGGGAGGCGGCAATGAGCAGTTCTTC. This codes for CASSPPLAGGGNEQFF. Supplemented by reference TRBV11-3 and TRBJ2-1, the full variable domain reads EAGVVQSPRYKIIEKKQPVAFWCNPISGHNTLYWYLQNLGQGPELLIRYENEEAVDDSQLPKDRFSAERLKGVDSTLKIQPAELGDSAVYLCASSPPLAGGGNEQFFGPGTRLTVL.

The gene calls are TRBV2 and TRBJ2-3; maybe TRBD1 (6 bases). The V end lost 4 bases, the J end lost 4 bases, and 15 bases lay between the germline ends. Germline CDR1 reads SNHLY; CDR2 reads FYNNEI. CDR3 size: 15 residues. CDR3 DNA sequence: TGTGCCAGCAGTGTAGGGGGAACTCGCGCAGATACGCAGTATTTT. It translates to CASSVGGTRADTQYF. The whole variable domain, filled in from reference TRBV2 and TRBJ2-3, reads EPEVTQTPSHQVTQMGQEVILRCVPISNHLYFYWYRQILGQKVEFLVSFYNNEISEKSEIFDDQFSVERPDGSNFTLKIRSTKLEDSAMYFCASSVGGTRADTQYFGPGTRLTVL.

This clone was seen only a few times. The rearrangement uses TRBV7-2 and TRBJ1-5; D remains unclear. This CDR3 has 14 amino acids. The V end was cut by 5 bases, the J end by 2 bases, with 10 bases between. The germline gives CDR1 SGHTA, CDR2 FQGNSA. This chain's CDR3 is CASSLIGGNQPQHF. The CDR3 nucleotides are TGTGCCAGCAGCCTGATTGGAGGCAATCAGCCCCAGCATTTT.

The chain couples TRBV13 to TRBJ2-3; TRBD1 is a possible D gene (6 bases). The CDR3 sequence is 12 residues long. Germline lookup yields CDR1 PRHDT and CDR2 FYEKMQ (reference sequence). The V gene lost 5 bases and the J gene lost 8 bases, with 11 bases spanning the gap. CDR3 sequence: CASSQQGSTQYF. The CDR3 nucleotides are TGTGCCAGCAGCCAACAGGGCTCTACGCAGTATTTT.

This clone was seen repeatedly, ten times or more. The rearrangement joins TRBV11-3 to TRBJ2-1; TRBD1 matches 8 bases. The CDR3 is made up of 16 amino acids. Per germline, CDR1 SGHNT and CDR2 YENEEA. J was trimmed by 3 bases and V by 7 bases; bases with no gene match: 11. The CDR3: CASTGPPDRVYNEQFF. The CDR3 DNA follows: TGTGCCAGCACGGGGCCGCCGGACAGGGTCTACAATGAGCAGTTCTTC.

The gene calls are TRBV7-2 and TRBJ1-2; 8 bases align to TRBD1. The V and J ends lost 3 bases and 3 bases, in that order; junction bases with no gene match: 3. The germline V gene has CDR1 SGHTA and CDR2 FQGNSA. The CDR3 has 14 residues. CDR3 sequence: CASSFGQGHYGYTF. The CDR3 nucleotides are TGTGCCAGCAGCTTCGGACAGGGACACTATGGCTACACCTTC.

The V and J genes are TRBV9 and TRBJ2-1; D might be TRBD1 or TRBD2, each matching 7 bases. Looked up from germline, CDR1 is SGDLS and CDR2 is YYNGEE. The ends were cut back, 0 bases at V and 8 bases at J, with 15 bases in the middle. The CDR3 is made up of 15 amino acids. The CDR3 here is CASSVGPGGGHEQFF. Here the CDR3 DNA reads TGTGCCAGCAGCGTAGGGCCAGGGGGAGGGCATGAGCAGTTCTTC. Full variable domain (rest looked up from reference TRBV9 and TRBJ2-1): DSGVTQTPKHLITATGQRVTLRCSPRSGDLSVYWYQQSLDQGLQFLIQYYNGEERAKGNILERFSAQQFPDLHSELNLSSLELGDSALYFCASSVGPGGGHEQFFGPGTRLTVL.

On this clone: Additional DNA sequences in this sample encode the identical CDR3. As DNA, the CDR3 is TGTGCCAGTAGCCCCAGGGGGGGTCCTGGAAACACCATATATTTT. Translating gives CASSPRGGPGNTIYF. The rearrangement uses TRBV19 and TRBJ1-3, with 7 bases identical to TRBD1. Germline V gene data show CDR1 as LNHDA and CDR2 as SQIVND (reference sequence). Germline trimming cut 6 bases from V and 2 bases from J; bases unmatched to any gene: 7. The length of the CDR3 is 15 residues. Full variable domain (outside the CDR3, taken from reference TRBV19 and TRBJ1-3): DGGITQSPKYLFRKEGQNVTLSCEQNLNHDAMYWYRQDPGQGLRLIYYSQIVNDFQKGDIAEGYSVSREKKESFPLTVTSAQKNPTAFYLCASSPRGGPGNTIYFGEGSWLTVV.

Many counts were recorded for this clone. The chain links TRBV5-1 to TRBJ2-6; D unclear. This CDR3 is 14 amino acids long. Germline assignment: CDR1 SGHRS and CDR2 YFSETQ. Trimming stripped 5 bases from V and 1 base from J, with 7 bases between. The DNA of the CDR3 is TGCGCCAGCAGATTGCAATCTGGGGCCAACGTCCTGACTTTC. Translation gives CASRLQSGANVLTF. The complete variable domain, with remaining parts taken from reference TRBV5-1 and TRBJ2-6, reads KAGVTQTPRYLIKTRGQQVTLSCSPISGHRSVSWYQQTPGQGLQFLFEYFSETQRNKGNFPGRFSGRQFSNSRSEMNVSTLELGDSALYLCASRLQSGANVLTFGAGSRLTVL.

Concerning this clone: This specimen includes other DNA sequences encoding the same CDR3. V usage is TRBV5-1 and J usage is TRBJ2-1; 9 bases line up with TRBD2. V was pared by 5 bases and J by 6 bases, with 3 bases of the junction left unmatched. Germline V gene lookup returns CDR1 SGHRS and CDR2 YFSETQ. This CDR3 has 13 amino acids. The DNA of the CDR3 is TGCGCCAGCAGTGAACTAGCGGGCAATGAGCAGTTCTTC. This codes for CASSELAGNEQFF.

The V and J genes are TRBV6-1 and TRBJ1-1; D is undetermined. V gave up 1 base and J gave up 0 bases, with 3 bases separating them. Germline V gene sequence: CDR1 MNHNS, CDR2 SASEGT. The CDR3 is 13 residues long. The CDR3 region is CASSEVVNTEAFF. CDR3 DNA: TGTGCCAGCAGTGAAGTTGTGAACACTGAAGCTTTCTTT.

The genes are TRBV4-2 and TRBJ2-3, with TRBD1 matching over 8 bases. The CDR3 is made up of 16 amino acids. The germline gives CDR1 LGHNA, CDR2 YNFKEQ. The ends lost 0 bases at V and 2 bases at J; junction bases unmatched: 4. CDR3 region: CASSQEGRGPTDTQYF. The DNA of the CDR3 is TGTGCCAGCAGCCAAGAGGGCAGGGGGCCCACAGATACGCAGTATTTT.

The chain employs TRBV27 and TRBJ2-1; TRBD2 matches at 8 bases. Germline CDR1 MNHEY, CDR2 SMNVEV (reference sequence). The CDR3 has 17 residues. V gave up 2 bases and J gave up 8 bases; unmatched junction bases: 14. The CDR3 DNA follows: TGTGCCAGCAGTTTACCCAAAGCGGGGGTTTTTATTCATGAGCAGTTCTTC. This translates into CASSLPKAGVFIHEQFF.

J is TRBJ2-6 and V is TRBV9; D call uncertain. The CDR3 loop spans 13 amino acids. V was clipped by 6 bases and J by 0 bases, with 4 bases between them. In germline, CDR1 is SGDLS, CDR2 YYNGEE. The CDR3 DNA sequence: TGTGCCAGCAAGAACTCTGGGGCCAACGTCCTGACTTTC. Residues: CASKNSGANVLTF.

This chain links TRBV6-1 with TRBJ1-5; D perhaps matches TRBD1 (6 bases). The CDR3 runs 14 residues. Germline loops: CDR1 MNHNS, CDR2 SASEGT. The germline V and J ends were trimmed by 3 bases and 5 bases, with 11 bases remaining between them. CDR3 sequence: CASSDRRGDQPQHF. The CDR3 nucleotides read TGTGCCAGCAGTGATAGGAGGGGGGATCAGCCCCAGCATTTT.

The V gene is TRBV9, the J gene TRBJ2-5; tentatively, D is TRBD1 (6 bases). The CDR3 has 13 amino acids. The V end lost 2 bases, the J end lost 5 bases, and 10 bases lay between the germline ends. Germline CDR1 SGDLS, CDR2 YYNGEE. The CDR3 protein is CASSVEQGETQYF. The CDR3 region has the DNA TGTGCCAGCAGCGTGGAGCAGGGGGAGACCCAGTACTTC.

This clone was seen only a few times. The chain carries TRBV19 and TRBJ2-1, with 9 bases that match TRBD1. After removal of 0 bases from V and 15 bases from J, the junction contained 12 bases not matched to a gene. Germline V gene sequence: CDR1 LNHDA, CDR2 SQIVND (reference sequence). The CDR3 runs to 15 residues. The CDR3: CASSIDPLGTGSPFF. DNA of the CDR3: TGTGCCAGTAGTATAGACCCCTTGGGGACAGGGAGTCCGTTCTTC.